Given below is one T cell receptor beta chain in context. Its antigen is unidentified. The CDR3 totals 14 residues. CDR1 is LNHDA and CDR2 is SQIVND in the germline V gene (reference sequence). Every one of the patients relapsed after autologous stem cell transplantation (brentuximab vedotin exposure was variable). This sample stems from a study of PD-1 blockade in classical Hodgkin lymphoma. The wider study: Nivolumab 3 mg/kg was given intravenously every 2 weeks.

Libraries were prepared by immunoSEQ multiplex PCR; TCRdb keeps only in-frame clonotypes and omits some of them. The data hold around 25,000 clones, with about 80% observed a single time. Study results and limitations: The study reported lower baseline TCR diversity in newly diagnosed patients than in healthy donors.

This chain links TRBV19 with TRBJ2-5, with TRBD1 identical over 9 bases. The J call is uncertain, as TRBJ2-7 better fits the DNA end. The receptor was isolated from a human donor with classical Hodgkin lymphoma. Material: peripheral blood mononuclear cells (PBMCs), obtained at baseline. The DNA for the CDR3 is TGTGCCAGTAGTACCGGGACAGGGTCCTACGAGCAGTACTTC. Translating it yields CASSTGTGSYEQYF.